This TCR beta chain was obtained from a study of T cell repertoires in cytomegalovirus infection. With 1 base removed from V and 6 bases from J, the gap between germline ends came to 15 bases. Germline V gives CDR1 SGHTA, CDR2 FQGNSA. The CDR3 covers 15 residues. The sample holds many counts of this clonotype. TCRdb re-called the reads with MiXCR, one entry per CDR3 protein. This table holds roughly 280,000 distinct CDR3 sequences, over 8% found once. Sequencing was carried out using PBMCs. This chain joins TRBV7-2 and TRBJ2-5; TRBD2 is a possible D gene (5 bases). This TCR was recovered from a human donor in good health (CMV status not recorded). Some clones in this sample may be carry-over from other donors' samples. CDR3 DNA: TGTGCCAGCAGCTTAGGGCCCGACCTCGGGAAGACCCAGTACTTC. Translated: CASSLGPDLGKTQYF.